This TCR beta chain was captured by sequencing in a study of regulatory T cells in long-lasting Graves disease. CDR3 length equals 13 residues. Germline V gene data show CDR1 as WNHNN and CDR2 as SYGVQD (reference sequence). V shed 3 bases and J shed 7 bases, with 10 bases lying between them. Sequencing libraries for TCR beta were prepared with iRepertoire HTBI primers and Arm-PCR of CDR3 regions. TCRdb analysed the multiplex PCR reads with MiXCR anew, one entry per CDR3 protein. The sample yields hundreds of thousands of distinct CDR3 sequences, roughly 18% seen once. General observations from the study: What was studied was peripheral blood only, and not thyroid tissue.

This clonotype came up many times. Its target is not known. Time point here: newly diagnosed GD, antithyroid drugs for less than 3 months. Preparation of the TCR library used RNA extracted from PBMCs. It was by American Thyroid Association guidelines that Graves' disease was diagnosed. This clonotype originated in a female donor with Graves disease. This chain uses TRBV10-1 with TRBJ2-1; maybe TRBD2 (6 bases). Sample: peripheral blood mononuclear cells (PBMCs), taken at new diagnosis, from a patient treated with antithyroid drugs. Here the CDR3 DNA reads TGCGCCAGCAGTGACCCTGGGGGGAATGAGCAGTTCTTC. The encoded protein is CASSDPGGNEQFF.